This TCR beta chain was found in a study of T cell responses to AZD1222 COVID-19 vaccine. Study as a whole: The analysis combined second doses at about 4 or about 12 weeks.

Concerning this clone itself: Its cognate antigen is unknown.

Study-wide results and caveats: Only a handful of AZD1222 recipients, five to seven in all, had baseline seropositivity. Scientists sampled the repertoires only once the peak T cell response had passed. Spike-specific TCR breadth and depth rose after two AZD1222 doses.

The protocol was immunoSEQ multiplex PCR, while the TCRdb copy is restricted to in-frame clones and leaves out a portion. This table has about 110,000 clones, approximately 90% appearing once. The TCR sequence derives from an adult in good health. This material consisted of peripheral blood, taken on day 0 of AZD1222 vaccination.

The CDR3 loop is CASSLIVNTEAFF. The CDR3, as DNA: TGTGCCAGCAGCTTAATCGTAAACACTGAAGCTTTCTTT. The rearrangement links TRBV7-3 to TRBJ1-1; D remains ambiguous. Germline assignment: CDR1 SGHTA and CDR2 FQGTGA. The length of the CDR3 is 13 residues. Deletions cut 1 base from V and 2 bases from J, with 5 bases between.